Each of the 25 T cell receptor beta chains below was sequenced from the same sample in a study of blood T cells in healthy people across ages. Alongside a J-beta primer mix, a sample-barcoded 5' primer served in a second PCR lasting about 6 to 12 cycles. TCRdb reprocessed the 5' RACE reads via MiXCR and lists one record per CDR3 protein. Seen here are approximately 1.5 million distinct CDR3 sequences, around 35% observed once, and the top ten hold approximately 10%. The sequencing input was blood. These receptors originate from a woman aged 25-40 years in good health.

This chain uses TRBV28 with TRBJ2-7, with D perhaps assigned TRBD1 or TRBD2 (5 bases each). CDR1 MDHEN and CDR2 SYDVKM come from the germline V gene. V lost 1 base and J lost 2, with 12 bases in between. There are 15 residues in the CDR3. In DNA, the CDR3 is TGTGCCAGCAGTTTATTGGGACCCCAGACCTACGAGCAGTACTTC. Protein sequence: CASSLLGPQTYEQYF.

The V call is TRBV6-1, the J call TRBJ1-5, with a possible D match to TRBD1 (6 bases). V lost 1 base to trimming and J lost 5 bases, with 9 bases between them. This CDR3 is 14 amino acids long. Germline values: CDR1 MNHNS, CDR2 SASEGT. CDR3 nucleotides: TGTGCCAGCAGTGAAGACAGGGACGATCAGCCCCAGCATTTT. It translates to CASSEDRDDQPQHF.

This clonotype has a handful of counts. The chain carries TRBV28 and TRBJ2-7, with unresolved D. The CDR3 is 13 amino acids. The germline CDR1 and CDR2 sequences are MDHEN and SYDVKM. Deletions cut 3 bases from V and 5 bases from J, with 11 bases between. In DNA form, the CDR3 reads TGTGCCAGCAGTTTGTCACAGTCCAACGAGCAGTACTTC. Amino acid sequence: CASSLSQSNEQYF.

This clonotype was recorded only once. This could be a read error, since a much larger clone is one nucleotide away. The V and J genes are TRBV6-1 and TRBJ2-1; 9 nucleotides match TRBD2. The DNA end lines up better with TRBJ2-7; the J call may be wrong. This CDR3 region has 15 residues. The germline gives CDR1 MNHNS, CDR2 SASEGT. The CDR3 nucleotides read TGTGCCAGCAGTGAAGAAGCGGGAGGCTACAATGAGCAGTACTTC. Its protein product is CASSEEAGGYNEQYF.

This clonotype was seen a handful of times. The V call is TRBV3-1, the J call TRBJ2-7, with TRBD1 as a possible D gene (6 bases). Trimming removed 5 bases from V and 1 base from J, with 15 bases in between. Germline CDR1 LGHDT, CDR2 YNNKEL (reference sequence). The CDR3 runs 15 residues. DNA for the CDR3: TGTGCCAGCAGCACTAGGACAGCGTGGTCCTACGAGCAGTACTTC. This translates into CASSTRTAWSYEQYF.

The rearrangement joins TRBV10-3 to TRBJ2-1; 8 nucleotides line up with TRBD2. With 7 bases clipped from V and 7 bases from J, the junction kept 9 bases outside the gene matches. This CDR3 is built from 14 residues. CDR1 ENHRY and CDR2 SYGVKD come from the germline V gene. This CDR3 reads CAINDGRAKNEQFF. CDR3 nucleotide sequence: TGTGCCATCAACGACGGGAGGGCCAAGAATGAGCAGTTCTTC.

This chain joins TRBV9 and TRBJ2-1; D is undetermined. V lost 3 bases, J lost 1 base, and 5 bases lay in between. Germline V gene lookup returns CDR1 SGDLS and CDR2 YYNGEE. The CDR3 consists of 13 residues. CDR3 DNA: TGTGCCAGCAGCGCGAAATCCTACAATGAGCAGTTCTTC. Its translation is CASSAKSYNEQFF.

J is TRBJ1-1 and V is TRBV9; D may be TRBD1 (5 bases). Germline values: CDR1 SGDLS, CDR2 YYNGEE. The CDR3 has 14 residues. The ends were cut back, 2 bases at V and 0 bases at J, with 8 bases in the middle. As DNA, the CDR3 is TGTGCCAGCAGCGTCACAGGTATGAACACTGAAGCTTTCTTT. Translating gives CASSVTGMNTEAFF.

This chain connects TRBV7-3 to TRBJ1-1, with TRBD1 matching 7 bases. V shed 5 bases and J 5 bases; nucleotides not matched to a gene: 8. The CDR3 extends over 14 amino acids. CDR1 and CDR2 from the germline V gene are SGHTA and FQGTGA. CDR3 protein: CASSKTGERTEAFF. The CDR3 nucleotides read TGTGCCAGCAGCAAAACAGGGGAGAGGACTGAAGCTTTCTTT.

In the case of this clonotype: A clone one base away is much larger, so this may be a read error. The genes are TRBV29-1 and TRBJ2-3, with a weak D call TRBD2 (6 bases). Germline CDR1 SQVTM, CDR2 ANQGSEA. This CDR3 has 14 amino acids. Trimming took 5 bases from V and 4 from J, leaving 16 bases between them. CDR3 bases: TGCAGCGTTCGAGGGGCTAGCGACGCAGATACGCAGTATTTT. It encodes CSVRGASDADTQYF.

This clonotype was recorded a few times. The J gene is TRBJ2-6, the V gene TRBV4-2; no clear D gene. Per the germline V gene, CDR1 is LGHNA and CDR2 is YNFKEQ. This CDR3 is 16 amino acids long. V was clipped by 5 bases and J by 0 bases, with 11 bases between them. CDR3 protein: CASSWSRSSGANVLTF. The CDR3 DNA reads TGTGCCAGCAGCTGGAGCCGTAGCTCTGGGGCCAACGTCCTGACTTTC.

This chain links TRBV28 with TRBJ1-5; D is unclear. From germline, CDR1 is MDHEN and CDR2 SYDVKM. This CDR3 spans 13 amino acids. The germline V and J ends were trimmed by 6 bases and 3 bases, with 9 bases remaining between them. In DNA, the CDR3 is TGTGCCAGCAGATTGGGTACCAATCAGCCCCAGCATTTT. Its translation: CASRLGTNQPQHF.

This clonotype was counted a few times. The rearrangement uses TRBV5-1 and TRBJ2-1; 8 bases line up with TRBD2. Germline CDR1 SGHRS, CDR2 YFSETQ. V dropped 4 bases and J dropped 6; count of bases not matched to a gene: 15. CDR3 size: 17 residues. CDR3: CASSPPRELADVNEQFF. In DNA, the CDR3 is TGCGCCAGCAGCCCTCCTAGAGAACTAGCGGACGTCAATGAGCAGTTCTTC.

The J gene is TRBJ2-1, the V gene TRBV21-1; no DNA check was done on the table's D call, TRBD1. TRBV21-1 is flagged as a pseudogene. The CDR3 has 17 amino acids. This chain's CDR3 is CASSKENRGSSYNEQFF. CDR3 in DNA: TGTGCCAGCAGCAAGGAGAACAGGGGGAGCTCCTACAATGAGCAGTTCTTC.

The CDR3: CASSDGLAGVYGEQYF. DNA for the CDR3: TGTGCCAGCAGTGACGGACTAGCGGGAGTGTATGGGGAGCAGTACTTC. The chain combines TRBV6-1 with TRBJ2-7; 13 positions match TRBD2. V gave up 3 bases and J gave up 7 bases; unmatched junction bases: 9. Germline CDR1 MNHNS, CDR2 SASEGT. The CDR3 runs to 16 residues.

CDR3 coding DNA: TGCAGTGCTAGAGAGGTCAACGGCAAATACAATGAGCAGTTCTTC. This gives the protein CSAREVNGKYNEQFF. The V gene is TRBV20-1, the J gene TRBJ2-1; D remains unclear. The ends were cut back, 0 bases at V and 4 bases at J, with 13 bases in the middle. CDR3 length equals 15 residues. Germline-derived CDR1 and CDR2 are DFQATT and SNEGSKA (reference sequence).

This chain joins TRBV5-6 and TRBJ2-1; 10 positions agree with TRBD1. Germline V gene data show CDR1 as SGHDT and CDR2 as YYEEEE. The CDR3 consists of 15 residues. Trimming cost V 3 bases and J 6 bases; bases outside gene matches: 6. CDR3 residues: CASSSWTGGRNEQFF. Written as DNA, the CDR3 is TGTGCCAGCAGCTCCTGGACAGGGGGACGCAATGAGCAGTTCTTC.

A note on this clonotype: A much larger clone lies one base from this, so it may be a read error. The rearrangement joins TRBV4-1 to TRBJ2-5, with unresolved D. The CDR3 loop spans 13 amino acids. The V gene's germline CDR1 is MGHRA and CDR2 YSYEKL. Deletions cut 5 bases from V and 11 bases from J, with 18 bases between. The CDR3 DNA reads TGCGCCAGCAGCTTCAGTGGCAGCGATGAGCAGTACTTC. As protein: CASSFSGSDEQYF.

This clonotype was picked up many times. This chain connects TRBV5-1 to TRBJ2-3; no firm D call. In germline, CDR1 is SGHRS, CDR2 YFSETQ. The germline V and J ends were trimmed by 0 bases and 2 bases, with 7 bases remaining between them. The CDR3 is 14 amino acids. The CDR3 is CASSLGEFTDTQYF. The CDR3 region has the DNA TGCGCCAGCAGCTTGGGCGAGTTCACAGATACGCAGTATTTT. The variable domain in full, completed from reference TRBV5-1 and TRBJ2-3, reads KAGVTQTPRYLIKTRGQQVTLSCSPISGHRSVSWYQQTPGQGLQFLFEYFSETQRNKGNFPGRFSGRQFSNSRSEMNVSTLELGDSALYLCASSLGEFTDTQYFGPGTRLTVL.

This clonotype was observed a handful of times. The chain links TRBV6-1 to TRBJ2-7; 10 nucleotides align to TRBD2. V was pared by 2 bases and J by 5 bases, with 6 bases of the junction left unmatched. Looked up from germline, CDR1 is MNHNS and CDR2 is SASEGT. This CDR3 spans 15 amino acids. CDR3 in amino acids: CASSETSGVRNEQYF. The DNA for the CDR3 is TGTGCCAGCAGTGAAACTAGCGGGGTACGGAACGAGCAGTACTTC.

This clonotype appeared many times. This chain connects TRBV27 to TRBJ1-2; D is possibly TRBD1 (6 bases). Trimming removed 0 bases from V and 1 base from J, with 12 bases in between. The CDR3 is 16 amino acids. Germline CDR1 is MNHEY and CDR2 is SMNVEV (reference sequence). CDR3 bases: TGTGCCAGCAGTTTATCTTCCGGGGGCCTTAACTATGGCTACACCTTC. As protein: CASSLSSGGLNYGYTF.

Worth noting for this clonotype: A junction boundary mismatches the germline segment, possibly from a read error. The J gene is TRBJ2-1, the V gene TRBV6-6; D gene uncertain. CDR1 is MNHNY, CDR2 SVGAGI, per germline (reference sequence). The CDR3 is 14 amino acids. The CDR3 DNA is TGTGTCAGCACCCAACTACCCCTGGTCAATGAGCAGTTCTTC. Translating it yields CVSTQLPLVNEQFF.

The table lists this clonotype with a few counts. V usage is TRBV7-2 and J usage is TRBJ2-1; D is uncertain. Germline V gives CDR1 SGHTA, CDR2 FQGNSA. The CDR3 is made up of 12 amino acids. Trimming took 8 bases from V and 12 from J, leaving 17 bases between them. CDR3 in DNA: TGTGCCAGCCGAATCCCTGCGGATGGGCAGTTCTTC. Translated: CASRIPADGQFF.

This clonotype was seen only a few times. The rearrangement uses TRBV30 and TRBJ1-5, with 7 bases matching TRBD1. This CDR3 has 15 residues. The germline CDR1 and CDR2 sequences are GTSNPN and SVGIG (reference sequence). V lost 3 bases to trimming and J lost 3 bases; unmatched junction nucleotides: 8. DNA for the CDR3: TGTGCCTGGAGCCGGGACAGCTACTTCAATCAGCCCCAGCATTTT. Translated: CAWSRDSYFNQPQHF.

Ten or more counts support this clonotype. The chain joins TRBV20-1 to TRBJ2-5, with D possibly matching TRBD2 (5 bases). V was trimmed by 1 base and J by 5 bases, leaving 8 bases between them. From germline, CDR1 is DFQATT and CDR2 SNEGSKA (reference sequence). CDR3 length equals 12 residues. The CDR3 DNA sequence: TGCAGTGCTAGAGCACCGGGGGAGACCCAGTACTTC. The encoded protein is CSARAPGETQYF.